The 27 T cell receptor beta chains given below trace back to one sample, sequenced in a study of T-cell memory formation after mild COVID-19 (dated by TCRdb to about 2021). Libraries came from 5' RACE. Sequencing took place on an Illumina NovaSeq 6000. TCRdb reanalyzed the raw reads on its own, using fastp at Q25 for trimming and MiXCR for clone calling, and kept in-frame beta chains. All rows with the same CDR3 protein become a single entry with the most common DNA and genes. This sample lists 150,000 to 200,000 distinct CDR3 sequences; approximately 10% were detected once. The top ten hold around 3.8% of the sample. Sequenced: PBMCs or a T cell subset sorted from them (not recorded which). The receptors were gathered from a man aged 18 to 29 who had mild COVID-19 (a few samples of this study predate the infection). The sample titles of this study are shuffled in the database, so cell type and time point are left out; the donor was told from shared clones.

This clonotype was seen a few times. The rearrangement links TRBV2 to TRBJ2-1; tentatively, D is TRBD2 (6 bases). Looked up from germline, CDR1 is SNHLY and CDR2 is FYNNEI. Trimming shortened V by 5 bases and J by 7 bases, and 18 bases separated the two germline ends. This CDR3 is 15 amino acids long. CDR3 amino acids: CASSPGLFGGNEQFF. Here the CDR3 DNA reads TGTGCCAGCAGTCCGGGGCTGTTTGGGGGGAATGAGCAGTTCTTC.

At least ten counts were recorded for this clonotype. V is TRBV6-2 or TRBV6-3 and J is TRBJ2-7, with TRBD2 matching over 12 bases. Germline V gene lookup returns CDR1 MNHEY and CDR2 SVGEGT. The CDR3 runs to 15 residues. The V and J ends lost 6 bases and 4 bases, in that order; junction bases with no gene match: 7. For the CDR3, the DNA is TGTGCCAGCAGCGAACTAGCGGGGGGTGTATACGAGCAGTACTTC. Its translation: CASSELAGGVYEQYF.

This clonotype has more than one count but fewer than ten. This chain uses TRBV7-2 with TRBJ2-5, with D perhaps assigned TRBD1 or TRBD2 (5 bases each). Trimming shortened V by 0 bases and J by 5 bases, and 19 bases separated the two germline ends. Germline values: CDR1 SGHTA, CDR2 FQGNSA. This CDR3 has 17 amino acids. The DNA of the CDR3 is TGTGCCAGCAGCTTAGCGCAAGGGACGGCCCCCCTGGAGACCCAGTACTTC. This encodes CASSLAQGTAPLETQYF.

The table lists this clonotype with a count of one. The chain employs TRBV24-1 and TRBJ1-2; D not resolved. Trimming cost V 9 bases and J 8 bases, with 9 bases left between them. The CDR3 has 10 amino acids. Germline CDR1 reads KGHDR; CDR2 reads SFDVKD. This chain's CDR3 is CATPGGGYTF. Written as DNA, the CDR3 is TGTGCCACCCCCGGTGGCGGCTACACCTTC.

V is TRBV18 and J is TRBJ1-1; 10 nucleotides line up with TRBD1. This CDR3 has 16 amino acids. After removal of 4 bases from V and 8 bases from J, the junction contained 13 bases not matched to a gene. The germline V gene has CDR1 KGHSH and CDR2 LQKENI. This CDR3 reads CASSLTGTGAGREAFF. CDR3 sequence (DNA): TGTGCCAGCTCACTGACCGGGACAGGGGCTGGCAGGGAAGCTTTCTTT.

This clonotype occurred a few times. Written as DNA, the CDR3 is TGTGCCAGCAGTGGGACAGGGGTAAGGGATGGCTACACCTTC. It yields the protein CASSGTGVRDGYTF. The rearrangement uses TRBV27 and TRBJ1-2, with TRBD1 matching over 10 bases. Germline CDR1 MNHEY, CDR2 SMNVEV (reference sequence). This CDR3 spans 14 amino acids. The ends lost 5 bases at V and 6 bases at J; junction bases unmatched: 6.

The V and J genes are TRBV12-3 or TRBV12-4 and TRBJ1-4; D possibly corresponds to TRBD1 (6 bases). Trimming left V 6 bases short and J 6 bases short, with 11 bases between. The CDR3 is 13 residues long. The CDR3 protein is CASRPHRDEKLFF. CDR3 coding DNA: TGTGCCAGCAGGCCCCACAGGGATGAAAAACTGTTTTTT.

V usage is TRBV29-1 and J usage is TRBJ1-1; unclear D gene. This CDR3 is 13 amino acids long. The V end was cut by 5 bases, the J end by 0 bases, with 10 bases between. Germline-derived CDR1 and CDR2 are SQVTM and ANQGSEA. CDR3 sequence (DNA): TGCAGCGTTACCAGGTTTATGAACACTGAAGCTTTCTTT. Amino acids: CSVTRFMNTEAFF.

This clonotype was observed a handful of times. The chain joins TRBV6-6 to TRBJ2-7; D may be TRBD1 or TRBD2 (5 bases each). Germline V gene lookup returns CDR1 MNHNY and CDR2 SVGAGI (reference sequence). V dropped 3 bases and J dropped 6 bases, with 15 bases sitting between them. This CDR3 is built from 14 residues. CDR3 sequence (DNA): TGTGCCAGCAGTTATTCCGGGACCTCCGTCGAGCAGTACTTC. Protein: CASSYSGTSVEQYF.

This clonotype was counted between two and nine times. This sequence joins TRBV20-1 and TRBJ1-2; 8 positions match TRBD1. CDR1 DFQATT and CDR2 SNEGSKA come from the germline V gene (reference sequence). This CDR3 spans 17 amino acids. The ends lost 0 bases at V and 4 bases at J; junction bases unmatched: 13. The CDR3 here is CSARDRQGRQEVYGYTF. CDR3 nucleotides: TGCAGTGCTAGAGATCGACAGGGGCGGCAGGAGGTCTATGGCTACACCTTC.

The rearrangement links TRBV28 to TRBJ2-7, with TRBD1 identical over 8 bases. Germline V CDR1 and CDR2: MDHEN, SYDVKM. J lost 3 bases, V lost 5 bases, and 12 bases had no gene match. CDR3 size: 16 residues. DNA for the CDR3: TGTGCCAGCAGTCCCTCCGGACAGGGAAGTTTCTACGAGCAGTACGTC. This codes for CASSPSGQGSFYEQYV.

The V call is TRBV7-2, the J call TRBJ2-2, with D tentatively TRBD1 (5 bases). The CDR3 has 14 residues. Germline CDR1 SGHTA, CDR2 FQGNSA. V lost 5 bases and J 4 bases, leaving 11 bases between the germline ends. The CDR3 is CASSMRQSTGELFF. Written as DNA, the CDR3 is TGTGCCAGCAGCATGAGACAGAGCACCGGGGAGCTGTTTTTT. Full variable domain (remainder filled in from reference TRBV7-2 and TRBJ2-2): GAGVSQSPSNKVTEKGKDVELRCDPISGHTALYWYRQSLGQGLEFLIYFQGNSAPDKSGLPSDRFSAERTGGSVSTLTIQRTQQEDSAVYLCASSMRQSTGELFFGEGSRLTVL.

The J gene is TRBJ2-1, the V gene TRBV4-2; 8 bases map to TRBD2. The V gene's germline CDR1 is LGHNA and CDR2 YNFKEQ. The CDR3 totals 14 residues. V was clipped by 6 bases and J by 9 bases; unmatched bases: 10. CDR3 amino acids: CASRLGRGSGEQFF. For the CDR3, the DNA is TGTGCCAGCAGGCTCGGGAGGGGTTCGGGTGAGCAGTTCTTC.

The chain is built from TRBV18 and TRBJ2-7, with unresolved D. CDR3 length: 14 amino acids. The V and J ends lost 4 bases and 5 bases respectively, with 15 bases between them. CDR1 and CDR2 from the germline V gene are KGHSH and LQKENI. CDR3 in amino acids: CASSQSRLGDEQYF. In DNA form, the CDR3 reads TGTGCCAGCTCACAGTCCCGACTGGGCGACGAGCAGTACTTC.

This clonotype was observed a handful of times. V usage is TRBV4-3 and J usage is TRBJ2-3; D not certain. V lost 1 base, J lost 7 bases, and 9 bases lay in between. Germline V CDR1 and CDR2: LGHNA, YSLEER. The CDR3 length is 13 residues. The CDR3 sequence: CASSQVPSNTQYF. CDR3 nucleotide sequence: TGCGCCAGCAGCCAAGTTCCCAGCAATACGCAGTATTTT.

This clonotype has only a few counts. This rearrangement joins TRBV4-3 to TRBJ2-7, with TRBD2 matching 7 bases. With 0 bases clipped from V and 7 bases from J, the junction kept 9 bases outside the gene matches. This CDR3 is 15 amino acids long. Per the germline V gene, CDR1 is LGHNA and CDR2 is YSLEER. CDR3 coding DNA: TGCGCCAGCAGCCAAGATCCTGGACTAGGAGGGGAGCAGTACTTC. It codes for CASSQDPGLGGEQYF.

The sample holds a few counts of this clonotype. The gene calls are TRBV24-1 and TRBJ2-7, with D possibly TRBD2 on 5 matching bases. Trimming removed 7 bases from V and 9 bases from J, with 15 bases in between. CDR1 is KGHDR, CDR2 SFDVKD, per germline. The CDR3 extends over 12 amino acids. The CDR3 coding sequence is TGTGCCACCAGGCCGGTGAGGGAAGGGCAGTACTTC. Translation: CATRPVREGQYF.

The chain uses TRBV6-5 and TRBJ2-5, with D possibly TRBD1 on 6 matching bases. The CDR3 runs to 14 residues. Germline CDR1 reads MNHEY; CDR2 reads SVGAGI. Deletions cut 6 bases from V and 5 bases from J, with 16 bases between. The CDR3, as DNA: TGTGCCAGCAGCCGTACAGGGTTTGGGGAGACCCAGTACTTC. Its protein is CASSRTGFGETQYF.

CDR3 sequence: CSARAGNYGYTF. CDR3 DNA: TGCAGTGCTAGAGCAGGAAACTATGGCTACACCTTC. The gene calls are TRBV20-1 and TRBJ1-2; D gene ambiguous. CDR1 DFQATT and CDR2 SNEGSKA come from the germline V gene (reference sequence). This CDR3 is 12 amino acids long. With 1 base removed from V and 2 bases from J, the gap between germline ends came to 5 bases.

The DNA of the CDR3 is TGTGCCAGCAGCTTGCGTCAGCCCGGCTCACCCCTCCACTTT. This codes for CASSLRQPGSPLHF. This chain uses TRBV5-6 with TRBJ1-6; D gene unclear. The CDR3 covers 14 residues. Germline V gene lookup returns CDR1 SGHDT and CDR2 YYEEEE. The germline V and J ends were trimmed by 1 base and 10 bases, with 12 bases remaining between them.

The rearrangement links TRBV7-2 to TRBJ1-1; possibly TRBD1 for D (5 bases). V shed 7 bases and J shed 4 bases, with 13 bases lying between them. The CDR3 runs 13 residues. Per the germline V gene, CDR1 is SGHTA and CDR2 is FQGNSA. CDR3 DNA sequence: TGTGCCAGCACCGATACTAGGGGCACTGAAGCTTTCTTT. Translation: CASTDTRGTEAFF.

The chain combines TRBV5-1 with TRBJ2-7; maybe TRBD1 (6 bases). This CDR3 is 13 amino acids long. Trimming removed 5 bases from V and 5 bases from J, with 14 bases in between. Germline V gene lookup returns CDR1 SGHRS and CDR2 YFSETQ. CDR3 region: CASSQTGSHEQYF. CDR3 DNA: TGCGCCAGCAGTCAAACAGGGTCCCACGAGCAGTACTTC. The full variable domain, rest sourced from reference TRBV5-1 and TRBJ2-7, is KAGVTQTPRYLIKTRGQQVTLSCSPISGHRSVSWYQQTPGQGLQFLFEYFSETQRNKGNFPGRFSGRQFSNSRSEMNVSTLELGDSALYLCASSQTGSHEQYFGPGTRLTVT.

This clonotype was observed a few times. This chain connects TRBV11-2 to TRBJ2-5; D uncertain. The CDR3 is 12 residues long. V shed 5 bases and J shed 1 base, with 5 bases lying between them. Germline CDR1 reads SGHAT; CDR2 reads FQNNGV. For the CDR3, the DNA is TGTGCCAGCAGCGCGTTCCAAGAGACCCAGTACTTC. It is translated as CASSAFQETQYF.

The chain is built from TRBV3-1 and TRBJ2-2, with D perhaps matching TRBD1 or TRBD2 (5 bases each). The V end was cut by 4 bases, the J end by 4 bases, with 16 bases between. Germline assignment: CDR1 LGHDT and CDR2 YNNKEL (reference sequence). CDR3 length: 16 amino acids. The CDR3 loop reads CASSPTKGTSTGELFF. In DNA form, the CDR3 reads TGTGCCAGCAGCCCGACGAAGGGGACCAGCACCGGGGAGCTGTTTTTT.

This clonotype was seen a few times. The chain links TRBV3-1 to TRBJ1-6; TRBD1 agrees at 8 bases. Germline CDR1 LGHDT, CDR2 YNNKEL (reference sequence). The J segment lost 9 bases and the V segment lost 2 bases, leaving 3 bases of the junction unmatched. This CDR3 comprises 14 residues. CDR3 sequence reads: CASSQRQGSSPLHF. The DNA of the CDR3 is TGTGCCAGCAGCCAAAGACAGGGGAGTTCACCCCTCCACTTT.

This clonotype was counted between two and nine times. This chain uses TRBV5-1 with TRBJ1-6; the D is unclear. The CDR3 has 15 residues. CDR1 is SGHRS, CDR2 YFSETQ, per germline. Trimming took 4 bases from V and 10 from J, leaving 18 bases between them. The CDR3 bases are TGCGCCAGCAGCACCCAAAGGACCGACGGGTCACCCCTCCACTTT. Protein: CASSTQRTDGSPLHF.

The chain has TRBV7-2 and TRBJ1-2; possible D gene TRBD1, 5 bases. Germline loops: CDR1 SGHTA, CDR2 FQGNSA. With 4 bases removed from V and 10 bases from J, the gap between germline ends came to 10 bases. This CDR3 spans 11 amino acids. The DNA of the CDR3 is TGTGCCAGCAGCTCCACCAGGGTCTACACCTTC. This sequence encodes CASSSTRVYTF.